The 28 T cell receptor beta chains below were found in one sample sequenced in a study of cytomegalovirus exposure and HLA in healthy donors. Sequencing used immunoSEQ multiplex PCR; TCRdb keeps in-frame clones, though not all of them. This repertoire shows more than 250,000 clones, 86% found once; its top ten account for under 0.85%. The sequenced sample was PBMCs. These receptors were collected from a woman under 30 in good health and CMV-seronegative.

Written as DNA, the CDR3 is TGTGCCAGCAGCTTAATGGGACGACTAGCAGCGTGGAGTGAGCAGTTCTTC. Translated, it gives CASSLMGRLAAWSEQFF. V gene TRBV7-3 combines with J gene TRBJ2-1, with 7 bases aligning to TRBD2. CDR3 length: 17 residues. Germline loops: CDR1 SGHTA, CDR2 FQGTGA. Trimming cost V 1 base and J 9 bases; bases outside gene matches: 15.

V and J are TRBV6-5 and TRBJ2-1, with a tentative D call TRBD2 (5 bases). Trimming left V 5 bases short and J 14 bases short, with 13 bases between. CDR3 length: 11 residues. Germline CDR1 reads MNHEY; CDR2 reads SVGAGI. This chain's CDR3 is CASSEGLKEFF. The CDR3 region has the DNA TGTGCCAGCAGTGAGGGCCTTAAGGAGTTCTTC.

This sequence joins TRBV6-6 and TRBJ2-1, with TRBD2 matching over 13 bases. Germline CDR1 is MNHNY and CDR2 is SVGAGI (reference sequence). The CDR3 is 15 residues long. J gave up 9 bases and V 5 bases, and 7 bases lay outside the gene matches. CDR3 nucleotides: TGTGCCAGCAGTAATCCGGGACTAGCGGGAAGTGAGCAGTTCTTC. Translating gives CASSNPGLAGSEQFF.

The gene calls are TRBV27 and TRBJ2-1; TRBD2 agrees at 10 bases. Germline V lookup: CDR1 MNHEY, CDR2 SMNVEV (reference sequence). V shed 7 bases and J 8 bases; nucleotides not matched to a gene: 8. The CDR3 is 14 amino acids. For the CDR3, the DNA is TGTGCCAGCAAACGCCTAGCGGGAGCACATGAGCAGTTCTTC. This encodes CASKRLAGAHEQFF.

This clone was seen a single time. The chain is built from TRBV7-2 and TRBJ1-5; D not resolved. The V end was cut by 1 base, the J end by 7 bases, with 11 bases between. Germline V lookup: CDR1 SGHTA, CDR2 FQGNSA. This CDR3 spans 14 amino acids. The CDR3 DNA sequence: TGTGCCAGCAGCTTAGACACATCGCAGCAGCCCCAGCATTTT. Its translation is CASSLDTSQQPQHF.

V usage is TRBV7-2 and J usage is TRBJ2-1, with D perhaps matching TRBD1 (6 bases). Looked up from germline, CDR1 is SGHTA and CDR2 is FQGNSA. The CDR3 spans 16 residues. V dropped 3 bases and J dropped 5 bases, with 17 bases sitting between them. CDR3 region: CASSFWDLGGNNEQFF. The CDR3 DNA reads TGTGCCAGCAGCTTCTGGGATCTAGGGGGAAACAATGAGCAGTTCTTC.

The sample holds a few counts of this clone. The chain is built from TRBV27 and TRBJ1-5; 7 positions match TRBD1. The CDR3 runs 15 residues. Germline CDR1 reads MNHEY; CDR2 reads SMNVEV (reference sequence). Germline trimming cut 8 bases from V and 3 bases from J; bases unmatched to any gene: 10. CDR3 sequence reads: CASRRTGGANQPQHF. The CDR3 nucleotides read TGTGCCAGCCGAAGGACAGGTGGGGCCAATCAGCCCCAGCATTTT.

The chain has TRBV29-1 and TRBJ2-1, with D tentatively TRBD2 (5 bases). Germline CDR1 reads SQVTM; CDR2 reads ANQGSEA. Between the trimmed V and J ends, which lost 7 bases and 7 bases, there was a span of 20 bases. The CDR3 is 14 residues long. For the CDR3, the DNA is TGCAGCGCCGATGGCAGAGAGAGCGGAAATGAGCAGTTCTTC. Its protein is CSADGRESGNEQFF.

The chain is built from TRBV6-5 and TRBJ1-3, with 9 nucleotides matching TRBD1. V shed 6 bases and J 8 bases; nucleotides not matched to a gene: 8. The length of the CDR3 is 14 residues. Germline V gene data show CDR1 as MNHEY and CDR2 as SVGAGI. The CDR3 region is CASRPQGARDTIYF. The CDR3, as DNA: TGTGCCAGCAGACCACAGGGGGCTCGAGACACCATATATTTT.

This chain connects TRBV10-3 to TRBJ2-1; TRBD2 agrees at 11 bases. Germline trimming cut 3 bases from V and 10 bases from J; bases unmatched to any gene: 11. This CDR3 is 16 amino acids long. Germline V gives CDR1 ENHRY, CDR2 SYGVKD. The CDR3 bases are TGTGCCATCAGTGACGCTCGAGGGACTAGCGGTGGGGAGCAGTTCTTC. Protein sequence: CAISDARGTSGGEQFF.

The chain has TRBV29-1 and TRBJ2-5, with a tentative D call TRBD2 (5 bases). Trimming removed 5 bases at V and 3 bases at J, with 7 bases between. Germline CDR1 is SQVTM and CDR2 is ANQGSEA. The CDR3 spans 11 residues. CDR3 sequence: CSVRGKETQYF. The CDR3 nucleotides read TGCAGCGTTAGAGGGAAAGAGACCCAGTACTTC.

J is TRBJ2-1 and V is TRBV2; TRBD2 matches at 10 bases. The CDR3 extends over 16 amino acids. V gave up 2 bases and J gave up 2 bases; unmatched junction bases: 3. Germline V gene data show CDR1 as SNHLY and CDR2 as FYNNEI. As DNA, the CDR3 is TGTGCCAGCAGTGAATCAGCGGGAGGGCCCTACAATGAGCAGTTCTTC. Translating gives CASSESAGGPYNEQFF.

This sequence joins TRBV6-5 and TRBJ1-2, with D possibly matching TRBD1 (6 bases). The CDR3 consists of 16 residues. V lost 0 bases and J lost 2, with 13 bases in between. Per the germline V gene, CDR1 is MNHEY and CDR2 is SVGAGI. This chain's CDR3 is CASSYSAAGANYGYTF. In DNA, the CDR3 is TGTGCCAGCAGTTACTCGGCGGCGGGGGCCAACTATGGCTACACCTTC.

This chain connects TRBV28 to TRBJ2-5, with 7 nucleotides matching TRBD2. V was clipped by 3 bases and J by 2 bases; unmatched bases: 9. CDR1 MDHEN and CDR2 SYDVKM come from the germline V gene. The length of the CDR3 is 16 residues. The CDR3 is CASSFWGLGGQETQYF. The CDR3 DNA follows: TGTGCCAGCAGTTTCTGGGGCCTCGGGGGGCAAGAGACCCAGTACTTC.

The chain has TRBV4-3 and TRBJ2-7; 9 nucleotides line up with TRBD1. V trimming: 0 bases; J trimming: 2 bases; junction bases outside the gene matches: 8. Germline CDR1 LGHNA, CDR2 YSLEER. CDR3 length equals 17 residues. The CDR3 protein is CASSQDVVGTGTYEQYF. CDR3 nucleotide sequence: TGCGCCAGCAGCCAAGATGTAGTGGGGACAGGGACCTACGAGCAGTACTTC.

This clone has only a few counts. The J gene is TRBJ2-2, the V gene TRBV7-2; no definite D call. The CDR3 is made up of 14 amino acids. Trimming took off 6 bases at V and 4 bases at J, with 12 bases between the two ends. Germline V CDR1 and CDR2: SGHTA, FQGNSA. The CDR3 protein is CASRLPGSTGELFF. As DNA, the CDR3 is TGTGCCAGCAGGCTCCCGGGTAGCACCGGGGAGCTGTTTTTT.

The chain joins TRBV5-4 to TRBJ2-2; TRBD1 might be the D (6 bases). Per the germline V gene, CDR1 is SGHNT and CDR2 is YYREEE (reference sequence). V was pared by 0 bases and J by 0 bases, with 9 bases between. The CDR3 runs 16 residues. Here the CDR3 DNA reads TGTGCCAGCAGCTTGGGTCAGGGGTCGAACACCGGGGAGCTGTTTTTT. Translation gives CASSLGQGSNTGELFF.

The chain combines TRBV6-5 with TRBJ1-2, with D possibly TRBD1 on 5 matching bases. V shed 0 bases and J shed 8 bases, with 13 bases lying between them. This CDR3 has 14 residues. CDR1 and CDR2 from the germline V gene are MNHEY and SVGAGI. The CDR3 region has the DNA TGTGCCAGCAGTTACTCGGACAAGGGTTTAGGCTACACCTTC. Translated, it gives CASSYSDKGLGYTF.

The chain links TRBV19 to TRBJ2-2, with a weak D call TRBD1 (5 bases). V was clipped by 6 bases and J by 5 bases, with 10 bases between them. Germline CDR1 and CDR2: LNHDA and SQIVND (reference sequence). This CDR3 contains 13 residues. This chain's CDR3 is CASRGVGTGELFF. Written as DNA, the CDR3 is TGTGCCAGTAGAGGGGTAGGAACCGGGGAGCTGTTTTTT.

The table lists this clone with a few counts. V gene TRBV9 combines with J gene TRBJ1-1; 8 bases are a match to TRBD1. Germline CDR1 and CDR2: SGDLS and YYNGEE. The CDR3 length is 15 residues. With 3 bases clipped from V and 7 bases from J, the junction kept 11 bases outside the gene matches. CDR3: CASSARPDRVVEAFF. In DNA form, the CDR3 reads TGTGCCAGCAGCGCCCGGCCGGACAGGGTGGTTGAAGCTTTCTTT.

The V gene is TRBV7-9, the J gene TRBJ1-1; D is ambiguous. Germline V lookup: CDR1 SEHNR, CDR2 FQNEAQ (reference sequence). This CDR3 has 13 amino acids. V lost 3 bases, J lost 2 bases, and 7 bases lay in between. This CDR3 is CASSFGTNTEAFF. The CDR3 nucleotides are TGTGCCAGCAGCTTTGGCACAAACACTGAAGCTTTCTTT.

V and J are TRBV7-2 and TRBJ2-1, with 8 bases matching TRBD1. Germline-derived CDR1 and CDR2 are SGHTA and FQGNSA. The CDR3 loop spans 14 amino acids. The J segment lost 8 bases and the V segment lost 2 bases, leaving 5 bases of the junction unmatched. CDR3 residues: CASSLFRGPDEQFF. The CDR3 DNA is TGTGCCAGCAGCTTATTCAGGGGGCCGGATGAGCAGTTCTTC. Using reference TRBV7-2 and TRBJ2-1 for the parts outside the CDR3, the full variable domain is GAGVSQSPSNKVTEKGKDVELRCDPISGHTALYWYRQSLGQGLEFLIYFQGNSAPDKSGLPSDRFSAERTGGSVSTLTIQRTQQEDSAVYLCASSLFRGPDEQFFGPGTRLTVL.

The chain couples TRBV28 to TRBJ1-5, with TRBD1 identical over 9 bases. This CDR3 is built from 15 residues. Germline lookup yields CDR1 MDHEN and CDR2 SYDVKM. V trimming: 7 bases; J trimming: 6 bases; junction bases outside the gene matches: 10. This chain's CDR3 is CASTPGQGNGQPQHF. DNA for the CDR3: TGTGCCAGCACCCCGGGACAGGGAAATGGTCAGCCCCAGCATTTT.

J is TRBJ2-7 and V is TRBV18; TRBD2 matches 8 bases. CDR1 KGHSH and CDR2 LQKENI come from the germline V gene. Trimming cost V 6 bases and J 0 bases; bases outside gene matches: 7. This CDR3 has 15 residues. CDR3 in amino acids: CASSLAGANSYEQYF. The CDR3 bases are TGTGCCAGCTCCCTAGCGGGTGCAAACTCCTACGAGCAGTACTTC.

The chain joins TRBV19 to TRBJ2-1; perhaps TRBD1 as D (6 bases). CDR1 and CDR2 from the germline V gene are LNHDA and SQIVND (reference sequence). V lost 6 bases and J 5 bases, leaving 17 bases between the germline ends. CDR3 length: 15 amino acids. The CDR3 here is CASRADRWSNNEQFF. The CDR3 nucleotides are TGTGCCAGTAGGGCCGACAGGTGGTCCAACAATGAGCAGTTCTTC.

This chain connects TRBV9 to TRBJ2-7; the D is unclear. V shed 0 bases and J shed 5 bases, with 9 bases lying between them. This CDR3 has 13 amino acids. Germline V gives CDR1 SGDLS, CDR2 YYNGEE. In nucleotides, the CDR3 is TGTGCCAGCAGCGTAGAAGGAGCCGACGAGCAGTACTTC. It codes for CASSVEGADEQYF. The full variable domain, in which reference TRBV9 and TRBJ2-7 provide the parts outside the CDR3, is DSGVTQTPKHLITATGQRVTLRCSPRSGDLSVYWYQQSLDQGLQFLIQYYNGEERAKGNILERFSAQQFPDLHSELNLSSLELGDSALYFCASSVEGADEQYFGPGTRLTVT.

V usage is TRBV7-9 and J usage is TRBJ1-5; TRBD1 is a possible D gene (5 bases). The CDR3 spans 13 residues. Germline values: CDR1 SEHNR, CDR2 FQNEAQ (reference sequence). The V end was cut by 3 bases, the J end by 8 bases, with 11 bases between. The chain's CDR3 is CASSLGQWEPQHF. CDR3 DNA: TGTGCCAGCAGCTTGGGGCAATGGGAGCCCCAGCATTTT.

The chain links TRBV7-2 to TRBJ2-3; 7 bases fit TRBD1. The CDR3 covers 17 residues. The germline V gene encodes CDR1 SGHTA and CDR2 FQGNSA. V was clipped by 5 bases and J by 4 bases; unmatched bases: 15. CDR3 amino acids: CASSHRAGRGWSDTQYF. CDR3 in DNA: TGTGCCAGCAGCCACCGCGCGGGCAGGGGGTGGTCAGATACGCAGTATTTT.